This TCR beta chain was found in a study of cytomegalovirus exposure and HLA in healthy donors. Study-wide context: In a previous analysis, some 110 million unique TCR beta sequences were found from about 179 million T cells. Study-level results: Most of the CMV-associated TCR beta chains (in a later analysis) appeared to be HLA-restricted. Most TCR sequences were seen very rarely across donors, but some public TCRs occurred in many. Most of the TCR beta V segments (in an earlier analysis) were productive either about 87% or about 30% of the time.

This clone turned up a few times. What it binds is not known. PCR amplification relied on 60 Vbeta primers (plus 13 Jbeta primers). TCRdb keeps only in-frame clones here, not all; method: immunoSEQ multiplex PCR. Among under 150,000 clones listed, approximately 80% were seen once. The sequenced material came from PBMCs. This clonotype was sampled from a woman aged 40 to 49 in good health and CMV-seropositive.

CDR3 residues: CASSEDFYGYTF. DNA of the CDR3: TGTGCCAGCAGTGAGGACTTCTATGGCTACACCTTC. V gene TRBV2 combines with J gene TRBJ1-2; D not certain. Germline V gives CDR1 SNHLY, CDR2 FYNNEI. The CDR3 has 12 amino acids. Trimming took 3 bases from V and 4 from J, leaving 6 bases between them.